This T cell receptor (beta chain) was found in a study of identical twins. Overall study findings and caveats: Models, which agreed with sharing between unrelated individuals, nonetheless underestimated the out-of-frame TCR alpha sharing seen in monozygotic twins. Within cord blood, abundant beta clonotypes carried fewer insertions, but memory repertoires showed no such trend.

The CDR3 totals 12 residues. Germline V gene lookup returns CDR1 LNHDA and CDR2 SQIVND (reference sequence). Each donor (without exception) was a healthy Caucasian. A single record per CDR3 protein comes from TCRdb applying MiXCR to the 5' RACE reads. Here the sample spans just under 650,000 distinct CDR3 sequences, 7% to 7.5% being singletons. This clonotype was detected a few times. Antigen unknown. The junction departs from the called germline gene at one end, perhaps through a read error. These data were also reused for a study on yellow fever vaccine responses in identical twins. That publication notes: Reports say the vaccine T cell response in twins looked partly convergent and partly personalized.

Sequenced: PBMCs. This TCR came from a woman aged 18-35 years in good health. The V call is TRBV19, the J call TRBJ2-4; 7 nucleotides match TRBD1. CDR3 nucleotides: TGTGCCTGTAGTTCCCGGACAGGCCCTCCCGACTTC. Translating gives CACSSRTGPPDF.